These T cell receptor beta chains were read from a single sample in a study of tumor and adjacent non-tumor tissue in lung cancer. TCRdb processed the multiplex PCR reads anew with MiXCR; each CDR3 protein has one entry. This sample carries 65,000 to 95,000 distinct CDR3 sequences, 65% to 75% of them seen once, and the ten largest clones take about 12%. Sample: lung tumor tissue. All receptors derive from a woman in her seventies with non-small cell lung cancer. Each CDR3 is given with its conserved first and last residue. The order of the fields is clone size, D gene, J gene, V gene, CDR3 protein, CDR3 DNA. The D gene is left open where the match is weak. Clone sizes are given selectively: once, few, many, or a class where the clone is expanded.

abundance: .
d_gene: .
j_gene: TRBJ2-7
v_gene: TRBV12-3/TRBV12-4
CDR3aa: CASSHRRGGLCEQYF
CDR3nt: TGTGCCAGCAGTCACAGACGGGGCGGCCTCTGCGAGCAGTACTTC

abundance: .
d_gene: .
j_gene: TRBJ1-5
v_gene: TRBV6-5
CDR3aa: CASSYERPHQPQHF
CDR3nt: TGTGCCAGCAGTTATGAGCGCCCCCACCAGCCCCAGCATTTT

abundance: .
d_gene: .
j_gene: TRBJ2-7
v_gene: TRBV27
CDR3aa: CASSLRWESYEQYF
CDR3nt: TGTGCCAGCAGTTTACGGTGGGAATCATACGAGCAGTACTTC

abundance: .
d_gene: TRBD1
j_gene: TRBJ2-3
v_gene: TRBV13
CDR3aa: CASRSGTGDADTQYF
CDR3nt: TGTGCCAGCAGATCCGGGACAGGGGATGCAGATACACAGTATTTT

abundance: .
d_gene: .
j_gene: TRBJ1-1
v_gene: TRBV14
CDR3aa: CASSQTEMVEAFF
CDR3nt: TGTGCCAGCAGCCAAACAGAAATGGTTGAGGCTTTCTTT

abundance: .
d_gene: .
j_gene: TRBJ2-2
v_gene: TRBV28
CDR3aa: CASSSRDGSDTGKLFF
CDR3nt: TGTGCCAGCAGTTCCCGGGACGGAAGCGACACCGGGAAGCTGTTTTTT

abundance: .
d_gene: TRBD1
j_gene: TRBJ1-5
v_gene: TRBV6-5
CDR3aa: CASSYMTGVEQPQHF
CDR3nt: TGTGCCAGCAGTTATATGACAGGGGTGGAACAGCCCCAGCATTTT

abundance: .
d_gene: .
j_gene: TRBJ1-1
v_gene: TRBV6-1
CDR3aa: CASSESGIVKVCF
CDR3nt: TGTGCCAGCAGTGAATCAGGTATTGTGAAAGTTTGCTTT

abundance: many
d_gene: .
j_gene: TRBJ2-4
v_gene: TRBV10-3
CDR3aa: CAISPNGQNIQYF
CDR3nt: TGTGCCATCTCCCCTAATGGTCAAAACATTCAGTACTTC

abundance: many
d_gene: TRBD1
j_gene: TRBJ2-1
v_gene: TRBV5-6
CDR3aa: CASSSGTGVDNEQFF
CDR3nt: TGTGCCAGCAGCTCCGGGACAGGGGTGGACAATGAGCAGTTCTTC

abundance: .
d_gene: .
j_gene: TRBJ1-6
v_gene: TRBV4-1
CDR3aa: CASSTRNEGSRLHF
CDR3nt: TGCGCCAGCAGCACACGGAACGAGGGTTCGCGCCTCCACTTT

abundance: .
d_gene: .
j_gene: TRBJ2-3
v_gene: TRBV7-3
CDR3aa: CASSRQEGGETNTQYF
CDR3nt: TGTGCCAGCAGCAGACAAGAGGGAGGTGAGACAAATACGCAGTATTTT

abundance: .
d_gene: TRBD2
j_gene: TRBJ2-7
v_gene: TRBV28
CDR3aa: CAGSEGLAYEQYF
CDR3nt: TGTGCCGGTAGCGAGGGACTAGCCTACGAGCAGTACTTC

abundance: .
d_gene: .
j_gene: TRBJ2-3
v_gene: TRBV4-2
CDR3aa: CASSQELGVPLYF
CDR3nt: TGTGCCAGCAGCCAAGAATTGGGAGTGCCACTGTATTTT

abundance: many
d_gene: .
j_gene: TRBJ2-5
v_gene: TRBV30
CDR3aa: CAWSYTVQETQYF
CDR3nt: TGTGCCTGGAGCTACACCGTTCAAGAGACCCAGTACTTC

abundance: .
d_gene: .
j_gene: TRBJ2-2
v_gene: TRBV24-1
CDR3aa: CATSDLSFTGGLLF
CDR3nt: TGTGCCACCAGTGATTTGTCTTTCACCGGGGGGCTGCTTTTT

abundance: .
d_gene: .
j_gene: TRBJ1-6
v_gene: TRBV12-3/TRBV12-4
CDR3aa: CVSSLFGAGNSPLHF
CDR3nt: .

abundance: .
d_gene: TRBD2
j_gene: TRBJ2-4
v_gene: TRBV28
CDR3aa: CARSSPGASGNIQYF
CDR3nt: TGTGCCCGCAGTTCACCCGGGGCTAGCGGGAACATTCAGTACTTC

abundance: .
d_gene: TRBD1
j_gene: TRBJ2-7
v_gene: TRBV4-1
CDR3aa: CASSHGQGPYEQYF
CDR3nt: TGCGCCAGCAGTCATGGACAGGGTCCTTACGAGCAGTACTTC

abundance: many
d_gene: .
j_gene: TRBJ2-1
v_gene: TRBV6-5
CDR3aa: CASSYLGGAGNEQFF
CDR3nt: TGTGCCAGCAGTTACCTCGGCGGGGCGGGCAATGAGCAGTTCTTC

abundance: few
d_gene: TRBD1
j_gene: TRBJ1-1
v_gene: TRBV20-1
CDR3aa: CSVLGQGGTEAFF
CDR3nt: TGCAGTGTCCTTGGACAGGGAGGGACTGAAGCTTTCTTT

abundance: .
d_gene: .
j_gene: TRBJ1-1
v_gene: TRBV10-2
CDR3aa: CASSGVRVMNTEVFF
CDR3nt: TGCGCCAGCAGTGGAGTCAGGGTAATGAACACTGAAGTTTTCTTT

abundance: .
d_gene: .
j_gene: TRBJ1-5
v_gene: TRBV6-2/TRBV6-3
CDR3aa: CASSYLMGTPVGNQPQHF
CDR3nt: TGTGCCAGCAGTTACTTGATGGGGACACCCGTTGGCAATCAGCCCCAGCATTTT

abundance: .
d_gene: TRBD2
j_gene: TRBJ2-7
v_gene: TRBV4-1
CDR3aa: CASSQTGGVRTEEQYF
CDR3nt: TGCGCCAGTAGCCAAACCGGGGGGGTAAGGACTGAGGAGCAGTACTTC

abundance: .
d_gene: .
j_gene: TRBJ2-5
v_gene: TRBV29-1
CDR3aa: CSIEPRQSSSQQSRETLYF
CDR3nt: TGCAGCATTGAGCCCCGGCAGTCGAGTTCCCAACAGAGCCGGGAGACCCTGTACTTC

abundance: .
d_gene: .
j_gene: TRBJ2-2
v_gene: TRBV4-1
CDR3aa: CASSQEAKLVGRGAGELFF
CDR3nt: TGCGCCAGTAGCCAAGAGGCCAAACTAGTGGGAAGGGGTGCCGGGGAGCTGTTTTTT

abundance: .
d_gene: .
j_gene: TRBJ2-7
v_gene: TRBV28
CDR3aa: CASSSRGDYEQYF
CDR3nt: TGTGCCAGCAGTTCCCGGGGAGACTACGAGCAGTACTTC